The 11 T cell receptor beta chains presented below share a single source sample, sequenced in a study of T-cell memory formation after mild COVID-19. Each CDR3 protein is one row after TCRdb ran MiXCR on the 5' RACE reads. In the table there are some 120,000 distinct CDR3 sequences, 17% of which are singletons. The sequenced sample consisted of PBMCs or a T cell subset sorted from them (not recorded which). These receptors were taken from a man aged 18 to 29 who had mild COVID-19 (a few samples of this study predate the infection). Cell type and time point are not known.

This clonotype has ten or more counts. V is TRBV12-3 or TRBV12-4 and J is TRBJ2-7; 8 nucleotides match TRBD2. J gave up 6 bases and V 6 bases, and 7 bases lay outside the gene matches. The CDR3 sequence is 13 residues long. The CDR3 protein is CASRQPGLGEQYF. DNA for the CDR3: TGTGCCAGCAGACAACCGGGACTAGGCGAGCAGTACTTC.

There are a few counts of this clonotype. V usage is TRBV20-1 and J usage is TRBJ2-2, with 13 bases matching TRBD2. The trim removed 5 bases at V and 7 bases at J, leaving 7 bases unmatched. Germline V gives CDR1 DFQATT, CDR2 SNEGSKA (reference sequence). The CDR3 has 15 residues. The CDR3 here is CSAGLAGAFGGELFF. CDR3 nucleotides: TGCAGTGCTGGACTAGCGGGGGCCTTCGGCGGGGAGCTGTTTTTT.

The count of this clonotype is one. The J gene is TRBJ1-5, the V gene TRBV5-1; D possibly corresponds to TRBD1 (5 bases). The CDR3 is 16 amino acids. The V gene's germline CDR1 is SGHRS and CDR2 YFSETQ. With 4 bases removed from V and 0 bases from J, the gap between germline ends came to 14 bases. The CDR3 region has the DNA TGCGCCAGCAGCCTCGGGACCGTGGATAGCAATCAGCCCCAGCATTTT. Translating gives CASSLGTVDSNQPQHF.

This clonotype was seen more than once but under ten times. V usage is TRBV7-2 and J usage is TRBJ2-1; 9 bases are shared with TRBD2. V dropped 2 bases and J dropped 3; count of bases not matched to a gene: 2. The CDR3 contains 15 residues. The germline V gene encodes CDR1 SGHTA and CDR2 FQGNSA. In DNA form, the CDR3 reads TGTGCCAGCAGCTTATCTAGCGGGGTCTACAATGAGCAGTTCTTC. Amino acids: CASSLSSGVYNEQFF.

The rearrangement links TRBV7-2 to TRBJ2-3, with 8 positions matching TRBD2. The CDR3 has 15 residues. The germline CDR1 and CDR2 sequences are SGHTA and FQGNSA. V lost 5 bases, J lost 4 bases, and 8 bases stayed unmatched. CDR3 sequence (DNA): TGTGCCAGCAGCCCCAACGGGGGGGCCCCAGATACGCAGTATTTT. This encodes CASSPNGGAPDTQYF.

This clonotype was detected a few times. The chain links TRBV7-2 to TRBJ2-3; D is uncertain. Germline assignment: CDR1 SGHTA and CDR2 FQGNSA. With 4 bases removed from V and 2 bases from J, the gap between germline ends came to 4 bases. The CDR3 loop spans 12 amino acids. The CDR3 DNA reads TGTGCCAGCAGCTATTACACAGATACGCAGTATTTT. Translated, it gives CASSYYTDTQYF.

This clonotype showed up just once. The CDR3 nucleotides are TGTGCCAGCAGTTTAAGGGTCAGGGGCAGCACAGATACGCAGTATTTT. It translates to CASSLRVRGSTDTQYF. This chain links TRBV27 with TRBJ2-3; a weak D match, TRBD1 (6 bases). V was cut by 2 bases and J by 0 bases, with 12 bases left in between. The CDR3 extends over 16 amino acids. The V gene's germline CDR1 is MNHEY and CDR2 SMNVEV (reference sequence).

In its sample, this clonotype was seen once. The chain is built from TRBV20-1 and TRBJ1-5; D is unresolved. Trimming removed 0 bases at V and 4 bases at J, with 10 bases between. CDR3 size: 14 residues. Looked up from germline, CDR1 is DFQATT and CDR2 is SNEGSKA (reference sequence). Here the CDR3 DNA reads TGCAGTGCTAGAGACAGAAACGGAAATCAGCCCCAGCATTTT. It encodes CSARDRNGNQPQHF.

The gene calls are TRBV5-1 and TRBJ1-3; D uncertain. The CDR3 covers 13 residues. CDR1 is SGHRS, CDR2 YFSETQ, per germline. Trimming took 0 bases from V and 4 from J, leaving 5 bases between them. CDR3 coding DNA: TGCGCCAGCAGCTTGGAAGGAGGAAACACCATATATTTT. It encodes CASSLEGGNTIYF.

The genes are TRBV30 and TRBJ2-3; the D gene is possibly TRBD2 (5 bases). The germline CDR1 and CDR2 sequences are GTSNPN and SVGIG (reference sequence). CDR3 length equals 14 residues. V was cut by 5 bases and J by 1 base, with 13 bases left in between. CDR3 in DNA: TGTGCCTGGGGACTCCGGGTCGGCACAGATACGCAGTATTTT. This gives the protein CAWGLRVGTDTQYF. Together with reference TRBV30 and TRBJ2-3, the CDR3 gives the full variable domain: SQTIHQWPATLVQPVGSPLSLECTVEGTSNPNLYWYRQAAGRGLQLLFYSVGIGQISSEVPQNLSASRPQDRQFILSSKKLLLSDSGFYLCAWGLRVGTDTQYFGPGTRLTVL.

This chain uses TRBV6-5 with TRBJ2-1, with D possibly called TRBD1 or TRBD2 (5 bases each). From germline, CDR1 is MNHEY and CDR2 SVGAGI. This CDR3 is 16 amino acids long. V shed 2 bases and J shed 8 bases, with 19 bases lying between them. The CDR3 spells CASSYRPGPEADEQFF. As DNA, the CDR3 is TGTGCCAGCAGTTACCGTCCGGGGCCCGAGGCGGATGAGCAGTTCTTC.